The present TCR beta chain was sequenced within a study of control samples from healthy donors and cancer patients. The data were produced by immunoSEQ multiplex PCR, yet TCRdb's version contains in-frame clones alone and is incomplete. The sample holds approximately 190,000 clones; about 90% are singletons and the top ten take 1.8%. From germline, CDR1 is SEHNR and CDR2 FQNEAQ (reference sequence). The CDR3 runs to 18 residues. Trimming at V came to 5 bases and at J to 2 bases, leaving 9 bases not matched to a gene. V gene TRBV7-9 combines with J gene TRBJ2-1, with TRBD2 matching 13 bases. The sample taken for sequencing was blood. This TCR was sampled from a man aged 30 to 39 in good health. The CDR3 region is CASSILAGGNPPYNEQFF. The CDR3 DNA sequence: TGTGCCAGCAGCATACTAGCGGGGGGGAATCCACCCTACAATGAGCAGTTCTTC.